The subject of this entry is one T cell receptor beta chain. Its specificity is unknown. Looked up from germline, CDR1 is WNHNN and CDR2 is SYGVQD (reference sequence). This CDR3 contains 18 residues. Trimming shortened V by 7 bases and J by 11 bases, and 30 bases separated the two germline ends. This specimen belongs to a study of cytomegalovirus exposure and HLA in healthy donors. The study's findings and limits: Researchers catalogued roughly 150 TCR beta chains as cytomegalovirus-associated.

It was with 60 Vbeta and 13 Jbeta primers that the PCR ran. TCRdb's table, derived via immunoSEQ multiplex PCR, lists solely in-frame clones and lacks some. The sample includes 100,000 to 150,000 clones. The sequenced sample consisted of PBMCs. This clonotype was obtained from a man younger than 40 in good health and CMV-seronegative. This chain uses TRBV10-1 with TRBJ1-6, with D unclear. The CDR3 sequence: CASKTLRRAADRVTPLHF. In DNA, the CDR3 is TGCGCCAGCAAGACCTTACGGCGGGCAGCAGATAGGGTAACACCCCTCCACTTT.